This TCR beta chain was documented in a study of cytomegalovirus exposure and HLA in healthy donors. Study findings and constraints: Most TCR beta V segments were productive about 90% or about 30% of the time in an earlier analysis. A later look showed TCR association rates differing by HLA locus, highest for DRB1 and lowest for HLA-C. The study listed some 160 cytomegalovirus-associated TCR beta chains.

Healthy bone marrow donors made up the donor group. Worth noting for this clone: What it recognizes is unknown.

Researchers ran the PCR with 60 Vbeta and 13 Jbeta primers. The protocol was immunoSEQ multiplex PCR, while the TCRdb copy is restricted to in-frame clones and leaves out a portion. Of 85,000 to 110,000 clones in the sample, roughly 80% were seen once. The germline V gene has CDR1 KGHSH and CDR2 LQKENI. The CDR3 contains 15 residues. V shed 3 bases, J shed 0 bases, and the junction held 2 bases outside the gene matches. The chain uses TRBV18 and TRBJ2-7; 10 bases agree with TRBD1. This TCR was recovered from a man aged 50 to 59 in good health and CMV-seropositive. The sample consisted of PBMCs. The CDR3 loop reads CASSPGQGTSYEQYF. CDR3 nucleotide sequence: TGTGCCAGCTCACCGGGACAGGGGACCTCCTACGAGCAGTACTTC.